The rows below give T cell receptor beta chains drawn from one sample of a study of post-analysis software for immune sequencing data. TCRdb analysed the PCR reads with MiXCR anew, one entry per CDR3 protein. The profile shows around 180,000 distinct CDR3 sequences, roughly 30% of them singletons. Sequenced material: blood. These receptors were collected from a girl aged 5 to 17 with multiple sclerosis. The CDR3 runs from the conserved cysteine through the conserved F or W. A D gene is named only where the DNA matches it firmly. Rows may omit the clone size; those that give it use once, few, many or a size class.

V	J	D	length	size	CDR3	DNA
TRBV27	TRBJ2-4	TRBD1	13	many	CATRTGAANIQYF	TGTGCCACACGGACAGGGGCCGCAAACATTCAGTACTTC
TRBV20-1	TRBJ2-1	TRBD2	15	many	CSARDPAGLYNEQFF	TGCAGTGCTAGAGATCCAGCGGGGCTCTACAATGAGCAGTTCTTC
TRBV29-1	TRBJ1-1	-	14	few	CSGGPGLGNTEAFF	TGCAGCGGGGGACCGGGTCTGGGAAACACTGAAGCTTTCTTT
TRBV6-4	TRBJ2-5	TRBD2	14	-	CASSLAGEGNEQYF	TGCGCCAGCTCACTAGCGGGAGAGGGCAATGAGCAGTACTTC
TRBV18	TRBJ2-2	-	16	-	CASSAPGGGGTGELFF	TGTGCCAGCTCAGCACCTGGCGGAGGTGGGACCGGGGAGCTGTTTTTT
TRBV12-3/TRBV12-4	TRBJ1-4	-	15	-	CASSLSAKTLEKLFF	TGTGCCAGCAGTTTATCAGCGAAAACTCTTGAAAAACTGTTTTTT
TRBV12-3/TRBV12-4	TRBJ2-2	TRBD2	15	few	CASSLGLADTGELFF	TGTGCCAGCAGTTTAGGGCTAGCGGACACCGGGGAGCTGTTTTTT
TRBV29-1	TRBJ2-7	TRBD1	13	-	CSVGTGPSYEQYF	TGCAGCGTGGGGACAGGGCCTTCCTACGAGCAGTACTTC
TRBV5-1	TRBJ2-7	TRBD2	14	few	CASSCLTSGYEQYF	TGCGCCAGCAGCTGTTTGACTAGCGGCTACGAGCAGTACTTC
TRBV3-1	TRBJ2-7	-	12	few	CACSQDEYEQYF	TGTGCCTGCAGCCAAGATGAGTACGAGCAGTACTTC
TRBV12-3/TRBV12-4	TRBJ2-1	-	14	-	CASSLESWLDEQFF	TGTGCCAGCAGTTTAGAATCTTGGTTAGATGAGCAGTTCTTC
TRBV12-3/TRBV12-4	TRBJ1-4	-	17	many	CASSFTGESLSGEKLFF	TGTGCCAGCAGTTTCACCGGGGAGAGTTTGAGTGGTGAAAAACTGTTTTTT
TRBV6-1	TRBJ1-5	-	15	many	CASSEGVVSNQPQHF	TGTGCCAGCAGTGAAGGCGTGGTGAGCAATCAGCCCCAGCATTTT
TRBV5-5	TRBJ1-1	-	11	many	CASSRDTEAFF	TGTGCCAGCAGCCGGGACACTGAAGCTTTCTTT
TRBV7-3	TRBJ1-2	-	14	few	CASSLGGARDGYTF	TGTGCCAGCAGCTTGGGGGGGGCGCGGGATGGCTACACCTTC
TRBV11-2	TRBJ2-5	-	15	-	CASSFGGKQRETQYF	TGTGCCAGCAGCTTCGGCGGGAAACAAAGGGAGACCCAGTACTTC
TRBV10-3	TRBJ2-7	-	14	-	CAIRGGTESEEQYF	TGTGCCATCAGAGGGGGGACAGAGAGTGAGGAGCAGTACTTC
TRBV10-2	TRBJ1-2	-	17	-	CASSFRAASSLTYGYTF	TGCGCCAGCAGTTTCCGGGCTGCGTCTTCCTTGACCTATGGCTACACCTTC
TRBV7-9	TRBJ1-2	-	15	many	CASSSGWTDLYGYTF	TGTGCCAGCAGCTCAGGATGGACAGACCTATACGGCTACACCTTC
TRBV14	TRBJ2-5	-	13	many	CASSQRHQETQYF	TGTGCCAGCAGCCAACGTCACCAAGAGACCCAGTACTTC
TRBV28	TRBJ2-7	-	15	many	CASSFGEGVTYEQYF	TGTGCCAGCAGTTTCGGGGAAGGGGTAACCTACGAGCAGTACTTC
TRBV6-5	TRBJ2-7	TRBD1	15	medium-sized	CASSSPGTGVAEQYF	TGTGCCAGCAGTTCACCGGGGACAGGGGTAGCGGAGCAGTACTTC
TRBV7-2	TRBJ1-5	-	14	-	CASSHQGRYQPQHF	TGTGCCAGCAGCCACCAGGGACGGTATCAGCCCCAGCATTTT
TRBV20-1	TRBJ2-1	-	11	many	CSASDTSEQFF	TGCAGTGCTAGTGATACTTCCGAGCAGTTCTTC
TRBV4-1	TRBJ2-1	-	15	many	CASSQAGMIGNEQFF	TGCGCCAGCAGCCAAGCTGGGATGATCGGGAATGAGCAGTTCTTC